Following are 20 T cell receptor beta chains from one sample sequenced in a study of blood T cell repertoires in COVID-19. Method: immunoSEQ multiplex PCR; TCRdb's copy keeps in-frame clones and lacks some. Of more than 200,000 clones in the sample, about 87% are singletons; the top ten hold about 1.6%. Sequenced input: PBMCs or T cells enriched from blood (not recorded which). Receptors originate from a woman aged 45-59 years who had recovered from COVID-19.

The rearrangement uses TRBV7-9 and TRBJ1-1, with TRBD1 matching 7 bases. Germline loops: CDR1 SEHNR, CDR2 FQNEAQ (reference sequence). This CDR3 region has 14 residues. The V gene end was trimmed by 5 bases and the J gene end by 4 bases; junction bases not matched to a gene: 7. The chain's CDR3 is CASSRRGTVTEAFF. The CDR3 DNA sequence: TGTGCCAGCAGCCGTAGGGGGACAGTCACTGAAGCTTTCTTT.

This chain links TRBV28 with TRBJ1-6; D gene ambiguous. This CDR3 region has 13 residues. Looked up from germline, CDR1 is MDHEN and CDR2 is SYDVKM. V was shortened by 5 bases and J by 9 bases, with 11 bases between the two germline ends. Written as DNA, the CDR3 is TGTGCCAGCAGTATAACGGGAGCTTCACCCCTCCACTTT. Protein sequence: CASSITGASPLHF.

The CDR3 reads CASSLDVSRAYNEQFF. Here the CDR3 DNA reads TGTGCCAGCAGCTTGGATGTGTCGCGGGCCTACAATGAGCAGTTCTTC. V usage is TRBV5-5 and J usage is TRBJ2-1; TRBD2 is a possible D gene (5 bases). The germline CDR1 and CDR2 sequences are SGHKS and YYEKEE (reference sequence). The CDR3 contains 16 residues. The V end was cut by 0 bases, the J end by 2 bases, with 12 bases between.

V gene TRBV29-1 combines with J gene TRBJ2-1; 11 bases are a match to TRBD2. Germline-derived CDR1 and CDR2 are SQVTM and ANQGSEA. CDR3 length equals 15 residues. The J segment lost 6 bases and the V segment lost 4 bases, leaving 8 bases of the junction unmatched. The CDR3 loop reads CSVARGTSGRNEQFF. CDR3 nucleotides: TGCAGCGTTGCTCGAGGGACTAGCGGTCGCAATGAGCAGTTCTTC.

CDR3 nucleotides: TGTGCCAGCGCGGTCATAACTGTTGGCTACACCTTC. It is translated as CASAVITVGYTF. V gene TRBV2 combines with J gene TRBJ1-2; D unresolved. The CDR3 consists of 12 residues. CDR1 is SNHLY, CDR2 FYNNEI, per germline. V was trimmed by 8 bases and J by 7 bases, leaving 14 bases between them.

V gene TRBV6-6 combines with J gene TRBJ1-2; 8 bases are shared with TRBD1. The V segment lost 7 bases and the J segment 7 bases; nucleotides outside the gene matches: 14. This CDR3 spans 15 amino acids. Germline V gene sequence: CDR1 MNHNY, CDR2 SVGAGI (reference sequence). In DNA form, the CDR3 reads TGTGCCAGCACCAAGACAGGGGTACTATTCGCTGGCTACACCTTC. Translating gives CASTKTGVLFAGYTF.

The chain combines TRBV6-4 with TRBJ1-5, with 7 bases lining up with TRBD1. The germline V gene has CDR1 MRHNA and CDR2 SNTAGT. V shed 4 bases, J shed 2 bases, and the junction held 14 bases outside the gene matches. CDR3 length: 18 amino acids. CDR3 nucleotides: TGTGCCAGCAGTGGTGCGGGACAGACTTATAGCGGCAATCAGCCCCAGCATTTT. Its translation is CASSGAGQTYSGNQPQHF.

The genes are TRBV3-1 (or the pseudogene TRBV3-2) and TRBJ2-7; D not resolved. The CDR3 covers 13 residues. The ends were cut back, 4 bases at V and 4 bases at J, with 11 bases in the middle. Germline CDR1 LGHDT, CDR2 YNNKEL (reference sequence). As DNA, the CDR3 is TGTGCCAGCAGCCCCCGGTCCCGATACGAGCAGTACTTC. Its protein is CASSPRSRYEQYF.

The chain is built from TRBV15 and TRBJ2-1, with TRBD2 identical over 12 bases. The CDR3 consists of 17 residues. J gave up 4 bases and V 2 bases, and 6 bases lay outside the gene matches. Germline lookup yields CDR1 LNHNV and CDR2 YYDKDF (reference sequence). The CDR3 spells CATSRKTSGRGYNEQFF. The CDR3 bases are TGTGCCACCAGCAGAAAGACTAGCGGGAGAGGATACAATGAGCAGTTCTTC.

This clone was seen a single time. V and J are TRBV7-2 and TRBJ1-1, with D unclear. This CDR3 has 13 amino acids. The V end was cut by 8 bases, the J end by 6 bases, with 16 bases between. Germline-derived CDR1 and CDR2 are SGHTA and FQGNSA. The CDR3 loop is CASLSRQDSEAFF. CDR3 bases: TGTGCCAGCCTCTCCCGGCAGGACTCTGAAGCTTTCTTT. Looking up the rest from reference TRBV7-2 and TRBJ1-1 gives the full variable domain: GAGVSQSPSNKVTEKGKDVELRCDPISGHTALYWYRQSLGQGLEFLIYFQGNSAPDKSGLPSDRFSAERTGGSVSTLTIQRTQQEDSAVYLCASLSRQDSEAFFGQGTRLTVV.

The CDR3 region is CASSPREPGQGYEKLFF. The CDR3 DNA is TGTGCCAGCTCACCACGTGAGCCGGGACAGGGATATGAAAAACTGTTTTTT. V is TRBV18 and J is TRBJ1-4; 9 bases map to TRBD1. This CDR3 contains 17 residues. Germline CDR1 and CDR2: KGHSH and LQKENI. V trimming: 1 base; J trimming: 6 bases; junction bases outside the gene matches: 9. Supplemented by reference TRBV18 and TRBJ1-4, the full variable domain reads NAGVMQNPRHLVRRRGQEARLRCSPMKGHSHVYWYRQLPEEGLKFMVYLQKENIIDESGMPKERFSAEFPKEGPSILRIQQVVRGDSAAYFCASSPREPGQGYEKLFFGSGTQLSVL.

V usage is TRBV28 and J usage is TRBJ1-5; 9 nucleotides line up with TRBD1. V shed 8 bases and J 5 bases; nucleotides not matched to a gene: 1. Per the germline V gene, CDR1 is MDHEN and CDR2 is SYDVKM. The CDR3 spans 12 residues. The CDR3 spells CASGTGHQPQHF. The CDR3 nucleotides read TGTGCCAGCGGGACAGGGCATCAGCCCCAGCATTTT.

This chain joins TRBV7-3 and TRBJ1-1; 7 bases are a match to TRBD1. This CDR3 spans 13 amino acids. The J segment lost 6 bases and the V segment lost 2 bases, leaving 3 bases of the junction unmatched. Per the germline V gene, CDR1 is SGHTA and CDR2 is FQGTGA. CDR3 sequence: CASSLYDRAEAFF. CDR3 coding DNA: TGTGCCAGCAGCTTATACGACAGGGCTGAAGCTTTCTTT.

The chain links TRBV2 to TRBJ2-3; D perhaps matches TRBD1 (5 bases). Germline V gene data show CDR1 as SNHLY and CDR2 as FYNNEI. V was pared by 5 bases and J by 0 bases, with 9 bases between. This CDR3 has 14 amino acids. The CDR3 coding sequence is TGTGCCAGCAGTAGGGGTACTAGCACAGATACGCAGTATTTT. This gives the protein CASSRGTSTDTQYF.

There are a few counts of this clone. V usage is TRBV7-2 and J usage is TRBJ1-6; D is ambiguous. Trimming pared 10 bases from V and 7 bases from J, leaving 14 bases between. CDR1 and CDR2 from the germline V gene are SGHTA and FQGNSA. The CDR3 has 13 residues. The CDR3 loop reads CATTGEANSPLHF. Written as DNA, the CDR3 is TGTGCCACAACCGGGGAGGCGAATTCACCCCTCCACTTT.

The genes are TRBV7-9 and TRBJ1-3; the match to TRBD1 covers 8 bases. With 1 base clipped from V and 2 bases from J, the junction kept 7 bases outside the gene matches. Germline V gene sequence: CDR1 SEHNR, CDR2 FQNEAQ (reference sequence). This CDR3 has 17 residues. The CDR3: CASSLVWGQATGNTIYF. CDR3 nucleotides: TGTGCCAGCAGCTTAGTCTGGGGACAGGCAACTGGAAACACCATATATTTT.

The chain combines TRBV9 with TRBJ2-2; 10 bases match TRBD2. The V gene's germline CDR1 is SGDLS and CDR2 YYNGEE. Trimming cost V 0 bases and J 4 bases; bases outside gene matches: 6. The CDR3 spans 17 residues. CDR3 in amino acids: CASSVGPASGSTGELFF. The CDR3, as DNA: TGTGCCAGCAGCGTAGGGCCGGCTAGCGGGAGCACCGGGGAGCTGTTTTTT.

This sequence joins TRBV4-2 and TRBJ1-3; perhaps TRBD1 as D (6 bases). The germline V gene has CDR1 LGHNA and CDR2 YNFKEQ. V dropped 0 bases and J dropped 5 bases, with 11 bases sitting between them. CDR3 length: 15 amino acids. CDR3 in amino acids: CASSQDPGERNTIYF. The CDR3, as DNA: TGTGCCAGCAGCCAAGATCCAGGGGAAAGAAACACCATATATTTT.

The genes are TRBV7-9 and TRBJ2-7; tentative D call: TRBD1 (6 bases). Germline-derived CDR1 and CDR2 are SEHNR and FQNEAQ (reference sequence). The CDR3 is 13 amino acids. V was cut by 0 bases and J by 3 bases, with 6 bases left in between. The CDR3 loop is CASSLAGHYEQYF. The CDR3 DNA sequence: TGTGCCAGCAGCTTAGCGGGACACTACGAGCAGTACTTC.

This clone was counted a few times. The V and J genes are TRBV29-1 and TRBJ2-1, with D perhaps matching TRBD2 (6 bases). The CDR3 extends over 14 amino acids. Germline CDR1 SQVTM, CDR2 ANQGSEA. V lost 6 bases and J lost 8, with 20 bases in between. The CDR3 DNA reads as TGCAGCGTCGAACAAAACCGGGGGAGCGATGAGCAGTTCTTC. It yields the protein CSVEQNRGSDEQFF.